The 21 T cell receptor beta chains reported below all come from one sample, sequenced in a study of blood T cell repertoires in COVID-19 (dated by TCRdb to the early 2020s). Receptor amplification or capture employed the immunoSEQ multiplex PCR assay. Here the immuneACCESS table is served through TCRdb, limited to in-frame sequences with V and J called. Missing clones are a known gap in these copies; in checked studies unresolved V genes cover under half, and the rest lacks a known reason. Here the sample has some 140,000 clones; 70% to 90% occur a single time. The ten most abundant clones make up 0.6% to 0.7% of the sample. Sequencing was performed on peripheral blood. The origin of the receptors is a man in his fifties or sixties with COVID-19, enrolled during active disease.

The CDR3 DNA follows: TGTGCCAGCAGTCAGGGGGCGACAGGCTACACCTTC. Translation: CASSQGATGYTF. This chain connects TRBV7-2 to TRBJ1-2; 8 nucleotides match TRBD1. This CDR3 is built from 12 residues. Trimming cost V 6 bases and J 8 bases; bases outside gene matches: 5. CDR1 is SGHTA and CDR2 is FQGNSA in the germline V gene.

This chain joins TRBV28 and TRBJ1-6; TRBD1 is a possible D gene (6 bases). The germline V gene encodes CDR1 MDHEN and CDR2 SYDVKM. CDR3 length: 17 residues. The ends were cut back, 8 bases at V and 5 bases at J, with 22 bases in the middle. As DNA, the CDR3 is TGTGCCAGCTATCAGGGGCCCCTACTAAGGAATAATTCACCCCTCCACTTT. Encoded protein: CASYQGPLLRNNSPLHF.

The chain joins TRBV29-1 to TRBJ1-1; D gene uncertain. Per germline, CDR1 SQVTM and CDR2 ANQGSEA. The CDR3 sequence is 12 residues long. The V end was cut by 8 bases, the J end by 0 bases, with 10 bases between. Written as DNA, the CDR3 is TGCAGCACTTTGACTGTGAACACTGAAGCTTTCTTT. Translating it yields CSTLTVNTEAFF.

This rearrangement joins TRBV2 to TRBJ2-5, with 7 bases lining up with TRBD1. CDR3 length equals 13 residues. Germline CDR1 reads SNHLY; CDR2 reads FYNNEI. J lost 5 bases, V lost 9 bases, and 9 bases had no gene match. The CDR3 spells CASSRQGGETQYF. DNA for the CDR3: TGTGCCAGTAGCCGACAGGGCGGGGAGACCCAGTACTTC.

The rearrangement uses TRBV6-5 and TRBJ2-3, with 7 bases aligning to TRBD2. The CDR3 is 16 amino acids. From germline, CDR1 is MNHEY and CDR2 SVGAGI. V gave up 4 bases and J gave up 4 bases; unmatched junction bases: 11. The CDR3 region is CASSLGLSRGSDTQYF. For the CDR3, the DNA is TGTGCCAGCAGTTTGGGACTATCACGAGGCTCAGATACGCAGTATTTT.

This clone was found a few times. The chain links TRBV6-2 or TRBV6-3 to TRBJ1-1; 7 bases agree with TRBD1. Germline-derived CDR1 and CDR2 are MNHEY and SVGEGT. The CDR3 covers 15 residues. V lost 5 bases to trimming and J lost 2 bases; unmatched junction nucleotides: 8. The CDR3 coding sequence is TGTGCCAGCAGTCAGGGACAGATATCAAACACTGAAGCTTTCTTT. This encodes CASSQGQISNTEAFF.

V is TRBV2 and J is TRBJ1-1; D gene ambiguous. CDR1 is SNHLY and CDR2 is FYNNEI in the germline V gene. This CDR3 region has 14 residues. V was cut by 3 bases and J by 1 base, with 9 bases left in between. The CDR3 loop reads CASSDFPQNTEAFF. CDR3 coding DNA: TGTGCCAGCAGTGATTTTCCCCAGAACACTGAAGCTTTCTTT.

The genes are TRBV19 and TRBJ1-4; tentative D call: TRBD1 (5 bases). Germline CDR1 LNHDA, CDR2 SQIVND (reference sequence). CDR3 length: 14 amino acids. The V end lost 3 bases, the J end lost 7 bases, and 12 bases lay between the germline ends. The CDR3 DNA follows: TGTGCCAGTAGTATTCCGGGGGTTGGTGAAAAACTGTTTTTT. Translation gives CASSIPGVGEKLFF.

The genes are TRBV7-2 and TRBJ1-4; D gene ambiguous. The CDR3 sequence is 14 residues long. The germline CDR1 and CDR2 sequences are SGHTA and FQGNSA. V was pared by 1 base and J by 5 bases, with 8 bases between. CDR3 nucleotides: TGTGCCAGCAGCTTAGATCGGGGAAATGAAAAACTGTTTTTT. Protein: CASSLDRGNEKLFF.

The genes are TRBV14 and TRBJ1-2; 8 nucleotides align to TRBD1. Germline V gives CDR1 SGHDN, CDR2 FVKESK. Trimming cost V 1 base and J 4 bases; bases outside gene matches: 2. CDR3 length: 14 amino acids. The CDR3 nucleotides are TGTGCCAGCAGCCAAGCTACAGGGGGCTATGGCTACACCTTC. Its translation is CASSQATGGYGYTF.

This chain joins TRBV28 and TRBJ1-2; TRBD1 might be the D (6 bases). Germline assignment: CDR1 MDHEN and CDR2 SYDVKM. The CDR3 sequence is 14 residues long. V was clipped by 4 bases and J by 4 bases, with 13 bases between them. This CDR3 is CASSSSGTTYGYTF. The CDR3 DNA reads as TGTGCCAGCAGTTCTTCCGGGACAACCTATGGCTACACCTTC.

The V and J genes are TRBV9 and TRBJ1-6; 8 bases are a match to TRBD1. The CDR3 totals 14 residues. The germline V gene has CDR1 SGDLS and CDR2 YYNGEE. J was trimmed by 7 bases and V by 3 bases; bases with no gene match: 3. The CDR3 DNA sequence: TGTGCCAGCAGCGCCAGACAGGGGAATTCACCCCTCCACTTT. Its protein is CASSARQGNSPLHF.

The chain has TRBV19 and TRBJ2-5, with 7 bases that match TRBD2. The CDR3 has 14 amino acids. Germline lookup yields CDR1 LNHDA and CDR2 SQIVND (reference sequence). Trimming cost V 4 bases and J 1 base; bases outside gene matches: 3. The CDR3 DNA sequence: TGTGCCAGTAGTAGGCGGGGGACCCAAGAGACCCAGTACTTC. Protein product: CASSRRGTQETQYF.

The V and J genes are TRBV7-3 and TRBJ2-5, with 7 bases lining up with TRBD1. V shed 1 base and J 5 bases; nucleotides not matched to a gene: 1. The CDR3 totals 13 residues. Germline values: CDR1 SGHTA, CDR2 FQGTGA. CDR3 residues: CASSLSRGETQYF. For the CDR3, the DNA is TGTGCCAGCAGCTTAAGCAGGGGGGAGACCCAGTACTTC. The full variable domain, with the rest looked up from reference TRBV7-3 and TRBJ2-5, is GAGVSQTPSNKVTEKGKYVELRCDPISGHTALYWYRQSLGQGPEFLIYFQGTGAADDSGLPNDRFFAVRPEGSVSTLKIQRTERGDSAVYLCASSLSRGETQYFGPGTRLLVL.

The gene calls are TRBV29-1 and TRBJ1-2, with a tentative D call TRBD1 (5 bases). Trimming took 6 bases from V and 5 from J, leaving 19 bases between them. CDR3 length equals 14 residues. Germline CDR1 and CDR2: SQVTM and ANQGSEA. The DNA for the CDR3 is TGCAGCGTCAGGGTGACAGTAAAAATTTATGGCTACACCTTC. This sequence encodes CSVRVTVKIYGYTF.

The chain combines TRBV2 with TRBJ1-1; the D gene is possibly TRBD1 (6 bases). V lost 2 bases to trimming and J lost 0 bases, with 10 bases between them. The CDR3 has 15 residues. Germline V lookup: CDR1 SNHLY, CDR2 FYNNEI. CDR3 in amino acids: CASSERQALNTEAFF. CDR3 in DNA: TGTGCCAGCAGTGAACGACAGGCCTTGAACACTGAAGCTTTCTTT.

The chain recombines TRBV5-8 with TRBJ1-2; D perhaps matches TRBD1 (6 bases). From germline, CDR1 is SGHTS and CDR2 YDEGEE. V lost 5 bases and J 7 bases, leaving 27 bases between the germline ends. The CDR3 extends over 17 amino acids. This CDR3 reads CASSGQGLTSSVGGYTF. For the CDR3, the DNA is TGTGCCAGCAGTGGCCAGGGGTTAACTTCTAGTGTAGGTGGCTACACCTTC.

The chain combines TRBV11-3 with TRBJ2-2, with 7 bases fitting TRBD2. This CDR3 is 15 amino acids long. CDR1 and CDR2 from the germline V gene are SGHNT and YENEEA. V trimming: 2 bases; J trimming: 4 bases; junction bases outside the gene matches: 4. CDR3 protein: CASSLSGGSTGELFF. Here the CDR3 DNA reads TGTGCCAGCAGCTTATCTGGCGGGAGCACCGGGGAGCTGTTTTTT.

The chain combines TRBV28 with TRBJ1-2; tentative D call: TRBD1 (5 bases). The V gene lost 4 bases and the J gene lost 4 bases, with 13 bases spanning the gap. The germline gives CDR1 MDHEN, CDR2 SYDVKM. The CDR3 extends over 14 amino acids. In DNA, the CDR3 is TGTGCCAGCAGTTCTGGGGCGAACCTCTATGGCTACACCTTC. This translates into CASSSGANLYGYTF.

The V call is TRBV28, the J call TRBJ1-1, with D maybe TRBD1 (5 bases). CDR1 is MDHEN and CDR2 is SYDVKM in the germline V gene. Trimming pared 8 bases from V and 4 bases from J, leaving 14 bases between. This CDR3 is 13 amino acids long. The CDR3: CASHVGGGTEAFF. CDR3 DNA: TGTGCCAGCCACGTCGGGGGGGGCACTGAAGCTTTCTTT.

The CDR3 reads CASSLAAGHNEQFF. CDR3 nucleotides: TGTGCCAGCAGCTTAGCAGCGGGCCACAATGAGCAGTTCTTC. The gene calls are TRBV7-8 and TRBJ2-1; D may be TRBD2 (6 bases). V shed 0 bases and J shed 5 bases, with 8 bases lying between them. Per germline, CDR1 SGHVS and CDR2 FQNEAQ. This CDR3 spans 14 amino acids.